A single sample is the source of the 7 T cell receptor beta chains below, sequenced in a study of cytomegalovirus exposure and HLA in healthy donors (dated by TCRdb to about 2017). The protocol used for the library was the immunoSEQ multiplex PCR assay. The multiplex PCR relied on a mix of 60 forward primers for TCR Vbeta segments and 13 reverse primers for TCR Jbeta segments. The immuneACCESS repertoire file appears here via TCRdb, limited to in-frame rearrangements. These files lack a portion of the clones; in checked studies, under half of the deficit traces to unresolved V genes, and the cause of the others is not known. The sample's table lists a count of approximately 45,000 clones. The ten largest clonotypes hold 2.1% of the sample. Sequencing was done on a sample of PBMCs. These TCRs come from a woman aged 40 to 49 in good health and CMV-seronegative.

This sequence joins TRBV5-1 and TRBJ1-1; possible D gene TRBD1, 5 bases. The CDR3 covers 13 residues. V lost 4 bases and J lost 2, with 9 bases in between. From germline, CDR1 is SGHRS and CDR2 YFSETQ. The CDR3 is CASSMTVNTEAFF. The CDR3 DNA reads as TGCGCCAGCAGCATGACAGTTAACACTGAAGCTTTCTTT. Together with reference TRBV5-1 and TRBJ1-1, the CDR3 gives the full variable domain: KAGVTQTPRYLIKTRGQQVTLSCSPISGHRSVSWYQQTPGQGLQFLFEYFSETQRNKGNFPGRFSGRQFSNSRSEMNVSTLELGDSALYLCASSMTVNTEAFFGQGTRLTVV.

This chain joins TRBV2 and TRBJ2-3; D is undetermined. CDR3 size: 12 residues. The germline V gene encodes CDR1 SNHLY and CDR2 FYNNEI. V was trimmed by 5 bases and J by 3 bases, leaving 6 bases between them. The CDR3 DNA follows: TGTGCCAGCAGTTACACGACAGATACGCAGTATTTT. Encoded protein: CASSYTTDTQYF.

The chain carries TRBV29-1 and TRBJ2-1; D ambiguous. Per the germline V gene, CDR1 is SQVTM and CDR2 is ANQGSEA. Trimming took 4 bases from V and 4 from J, leaving 11 bases between them. This CDR3 contains 13 residues. CDR3 amino acids: CSVAEVRYNEQFF. The CDR3 nucleotides are TGCAGCGTTGCCGAGGTTCGGTACAATGAGCAGTTCTTC.

As DNA, the CDR3 is TGTGCCAGCAGCCATCCTTCCGGGGGGATAACACGGGCAGATACGCAGTATTTT. This sequence encodes CASSHPSGGITRADTQYF. The chain couples TRBV4-2 to TRBJ2-3; the match to TRBD2 covers 7 bases. CDR1 is LGHNA, CDR2 YNFKEQ, per germline. The trim removed 3 bases at V and 4 bases at J, leaving 16 bases unmatched. The length of the CDR3 is 18 residues.

Comments on this clone: The junction and the germline gene differ at one end; a read error may be behind it. The chain is built from TRBV2 and TRBJ1-1, with 8 bases lining up with TRBD1. Per germline, CDR1 SNHLY and CDR2 FYNNEI. The CDR3 has 15 amino acids. The DNA of the CDR3 is TGTGCCAGCAGCGAAACAGGGGGTATGAACACTGAAGATTTCTTT. It specifies CASSETGGMNTEDFF.

The chain carries TRBV5-1 and TRBJ2-7, with 13 bases identical to TRBD2. The CDR3 covers 18 residues. The J segment lost 0 bases and the V segment lost 4 bases, leaving 10 bases of the junction unmatched. Germline V gives CDR1 SGHRS, CDR2 YFSETQ. This CDR3 is CASSVGTSGVLSSYEQYF. The CDR3 DNA reads as TGCGCCAGCAGCGTCGGGACTAGCGGGGTACTGAGCTCCTACGAGCAGTACTTC.

The chain couples TRBV6-1 to TRBJ2-1; 15 bases align to TRBD2. J gave up 10 bases and V 6 bases, and 7 bases lay outside the gene matches. CDR3 length: 15 amino acids. In germline, CDR1 is MNHNS, CDR2 SASEGT. CDR3 in amino acids: CASSQGLAGGEEQFF. The CDR3 coding sequence is TGTGCCAGCAGCCAGGGACTAGCGGGGGGCGAGGAGCAGTTCTTC.